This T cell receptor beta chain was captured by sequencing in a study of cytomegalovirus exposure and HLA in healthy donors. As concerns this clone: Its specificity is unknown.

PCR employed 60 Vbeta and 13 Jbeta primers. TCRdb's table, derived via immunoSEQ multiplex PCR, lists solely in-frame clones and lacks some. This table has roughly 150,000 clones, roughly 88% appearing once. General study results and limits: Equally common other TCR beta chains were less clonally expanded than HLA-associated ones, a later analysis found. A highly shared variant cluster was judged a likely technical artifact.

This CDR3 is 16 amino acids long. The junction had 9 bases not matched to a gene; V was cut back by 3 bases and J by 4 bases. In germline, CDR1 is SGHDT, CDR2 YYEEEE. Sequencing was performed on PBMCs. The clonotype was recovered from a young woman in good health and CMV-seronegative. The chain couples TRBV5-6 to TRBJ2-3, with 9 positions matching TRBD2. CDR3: CASSSWGLAQPDTQYF. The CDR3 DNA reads TGTGCCAGCAGCTCTTGGGGACTAGCCCAGCCAGATACGCAGTATTTT.